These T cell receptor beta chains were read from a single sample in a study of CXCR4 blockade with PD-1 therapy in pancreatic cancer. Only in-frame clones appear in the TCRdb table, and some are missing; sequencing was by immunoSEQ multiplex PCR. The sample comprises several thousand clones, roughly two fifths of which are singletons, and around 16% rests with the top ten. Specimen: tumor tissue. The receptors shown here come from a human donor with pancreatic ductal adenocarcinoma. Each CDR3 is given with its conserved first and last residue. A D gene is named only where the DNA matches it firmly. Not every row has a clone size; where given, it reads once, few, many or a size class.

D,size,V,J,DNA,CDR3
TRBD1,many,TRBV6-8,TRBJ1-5,TGTGCCAGCAGTTATTTAAGGGACAGGGGGCGCGATCAGCCCCAGCATTTT,CASSYLRDRGRDQPQHF
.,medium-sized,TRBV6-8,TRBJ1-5,TGTGCCAGCAGTCAAGGAGTGGGTGTAGGTCAGCCCCAGCATTTT,CASSQGVGVGQPQHF
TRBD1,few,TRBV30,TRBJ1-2,TGTGCCTGGAGTGTACCATCTGGCAGGGGGGACTATGGCTACACCTTC,CAWSVPSGRGDYGYTF
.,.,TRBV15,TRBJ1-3,TGTGCCACCAGCAGAGATTCTCACATCTCTGGAAACACCATATATTTT,CATSRDSHISGNTIYF
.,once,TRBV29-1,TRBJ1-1,TGCAGCGGGGGCACTGGGGACACTGAAGCTTTCTTT,CSGGTGDTEAFF
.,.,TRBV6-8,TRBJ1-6,TGTGCCAGCAGTGGGCACACCGATAATTCACCCCTCCACTTT,CASSGHTDNSPLHF
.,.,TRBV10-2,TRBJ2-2,TGCGCCAGCAGTGAGAGTGGGACCAACACCGGGGAGCTGTTTTTT,CASSESGTNTGELFF
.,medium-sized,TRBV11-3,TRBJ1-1,TGTGCCAGCAGCTTTACCACAGGGAGCGCCTCTGAAGCTTTCTTT,CASSFTTGSASEAFF
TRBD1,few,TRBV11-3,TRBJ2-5,TGTGCCAGCAGCCCCGGGACAGGGAGGGAGACCCAGTACTTC,CASSPGTGRETQYF
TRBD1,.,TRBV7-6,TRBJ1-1,TGTGCCAGCAGACCGAGCGGACAGGGCACGAACACTGAAGCTTTCTTT,CASRPSGQGTNTEAFF